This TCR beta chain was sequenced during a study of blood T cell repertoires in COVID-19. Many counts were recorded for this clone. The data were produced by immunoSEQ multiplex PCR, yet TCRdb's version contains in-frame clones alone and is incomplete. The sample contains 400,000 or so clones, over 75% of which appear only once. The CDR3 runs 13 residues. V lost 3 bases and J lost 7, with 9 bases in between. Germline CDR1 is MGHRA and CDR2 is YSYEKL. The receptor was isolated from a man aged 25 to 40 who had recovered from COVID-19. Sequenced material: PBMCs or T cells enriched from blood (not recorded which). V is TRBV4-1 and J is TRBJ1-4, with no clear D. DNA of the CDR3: TGCGCCAGCAGCCAGGTAACAGTTGAAAAACTGTTTTTT. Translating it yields CASSQVTVEKLFF.